The 14 T cell receptor beta chains below come from one sample, sequenced in a study of blood T cell repertoires in COVID-19. The data were produced by immunoSEQ multiplex PCR, yet TCRdb's version contains in-frame clones alone and is incomplete. The sample lists roughly 38,000 clones, approximately 93% seen once, with about 2.2% in the top ten. Input material: peripheral blood. The receptor source for this set is a man aged 50 or older with active COVID-19.

The genes are TRBV29-1 and TRBJ1-1, with D possibly matching TRBD1 (6 bases). Germline V gene sequence: CDR1 SQVTM, CDR2 ANQGSEA. The V gene lost 7 bases and the J gene lost 0 bases, with 9 bases spanning the gap. This CDR3 has 12 residues. CDR3 DNA: TGCAGCGCTCGACAGGTGAACACTGAAGCTTTCTTT. This codes for CSARQVNTEAFF.

J is TRBJ2-3 and V is TRBV19, with 12 positions matching TRBD2. The CDR3 is made up of 20 amino acids. With V trimmed by 4 bases and J by 4 bases, 18 bases remained unmatched. Germline-derived CDR1 and CDR2 are LNHDA and SQIVND (reference sequence). CDR3 residues: CASSRAGGVSLAGGPDTQYF. In DNA, the CDR3 is TGTGCCAGTAGTAGAGCAGGGGGAGTCTCCCTAGCGGGGGGGCCAGATACGCAGTATTTT.

J is TRBJ1-6 and V is TRBV14; tentative D call: TRBD1 (5 bases). V shed 3 bases and J shed 7 bases, with 13 bases lying between them. Germline V CDR1 and CDR2: SGHDN, FVKESK. This CDR3 contains 15 residues. The CDR3 DNA follows: TGTGCCAGCAGCCAGTATCGGGGGGAGAATTCACCCCTCCACTTT. Translated, it gives CASSQYRGENSPLHF. The entire variable domain, with the rest obtained from reference TRBV14 and TRBJ1-6, is as follows: EAGVTQFPSHSVIEKGQTVTLRCDPISGHDNLYWYRRVMGKEIKFLLHFVKESKQDESGMPNNRFLAERTGGTYSTLKVQPAELEDSGVYFCASSQYRGENSPLHFGNGTRLTVT.

The rearrangement joins TRBV5-5 to TRBJ2-5, with 9 positions matching TRBD1. Per the germline V gene, CDR1 is SGHKS and CDR2 is YYEKEE (reference sequence). V was pared by 3 bases and J by 5 bases, with 5 bases of the junction left unmatched. The CDR3 extends over 14 amino acids. CDR3: CASSSGTGLETQYF. As DNA, the CDR3 is TGTGCCAGCAGCTCTGGGACAGGGTTGGAGACCCAGTACTTC. Combining the CDR3 with reference TRBV5-5 and TRBJ2-5 gives the whole variable domain DAGVTQSPTHLIKTRGQQVTLRCSPISGHKSVSWYQQVLGQGPQFIFQYYEKEERGRGNFPDRFSARQFPNYSSELNVNALLLGDSALYLCASSSGTGLETQYFGPGTRLLVL.

The rearrangement links TRBV5-1 to TRBJ2-2, with D possibly matching TRBD1 (6 bases). CDR1 and CDR2 (germline): SGHRS, YFSETQ. Trimming stripped 5 bases from V and 1 base from J, with 9 bases between. The CDR3 sequence is 14 residues long. This CDR3 is CASRTGLNTGELFF. The CDR3 coding sequence is TGCGCCAGCAGGACAGGATTGAACACCGGGGAGCTGTTTTTT.

The chain is built from TRBV5-5 and TRBJ1-5; the match to TRBD1 covers 7 bases. The CDR3 has 18 residues. Germline trimming cut 0 bases from V and 4 bases from J; bases unmatched to any gene: 13. Looked up from germline, CDR1 is SGHKS and CDR2 is YYEKEE (reference sequence). CDR3 loop: CASSLVIWQGVRNQPQHF. The CDR3 region has the DNA TGTGCCAGCAGCTTGGTTATCTGGCAGGGGGTGAGAAATCAGCCCCAGCATTTT.

This chain uses TRBV6-5 with TRBJ2-1; 9 bases align to TRBD2. V was clipped by 5 bases and J by 9 bases; unmatched bases: 8. CDR1 is MNHEY and CDR2 is SVGAGI in the germline V gene. The CDR3 length is 14 residues. The CDR3 DNA reads as TGTGCCAGCAGTCCGACCAGAGCGGGAGGTGAGCAGTTCTTC. It yields the protein CASSPTRAGGEQFF.

The V and J genes are TRBV5-4 and TRBJ1-1; D remains ambiguous. Trimming pared 0 bases from V and 4 bases from J, leaving 7 bases between. The CDR3 length is 13 residues. The germline gives CDR1 SGHNT, CDR2 YYREEE (reference sequence). The CDR3 nucleotides are TGTGCCAGCAGCTTGGACAGCCTCACTGAAGCTTTCTTT. Translated: CASSLDSLTEAFF.

The table lists this clone with a count of one. The gene calls are TRBV6-4 and TRBJ1-1, with 8 bases lining up with TRBD1. CDR3 length: 14 amino acids. Germline V gene data show CDR1 as MRHNA and CDR2 as SNTAGT. V was clipped by 6 bases and J by 3 bases; unmatched bases: 6. The DNA for the CDR3 is TGTGCCAGCAGCCTACAGGGGGGGCACACTGAAGCTTTCTTT. Translated: CASSLQGGHTEAFF.

The rearrangement uses TRBV11-1 and TRBJ2-1; D unclear. CDR3 length: 13 amino acids. The V end lost 4 bases, the J end lost 4 bases, and 8 bases lay between the germline ends. CDR1 and CDR2 from the germline V gene are SGHAT and FQDESV (reference sequence). The CDR3 here is CASSYDTYNEQFF. In DNA form, the CDR3 reads TGTGCCAGCAGCTACGACACATACAATGAGCAGTTCTTC.

The V and J genes are TRBV3-1 (or the pseudogene TRBV3-2) and TRBJ2-1; D ambiguous. Germline lookup yields CDR1 LGHDT and CDR2 YNNKEL (reference sequence). The CDR3 totals 11 residues. Trimming cost V 4 bases and J 9 bases, with 7 bases left between them. CDR3 amino acids: CASSRYGEQFF. CDR3 coding DNA: TGTGCCAGCAGCCGTTACGGTGAGCAGTTCTTC.

This chain joins TRBV19 and TRBJ1-5; 8 nucleotides match TRBD1. In germline, CDR1 is LNHDA, CDR2 SQIVND (reference sequence). CDR3 length: 18 residues. The V and J ends lost 5 bases and 6 bases, in that order; junction bases with no gene match: 18. The CDR3 sequence: CASSARTGQSEGGQPQHF. Written as DNA, the CDR3 is TGTGCCAGTAGTGCGCGGACAGGGCAATCGGAGGGAGGTCAGCCCCAGCATTTT.

This chain connects TRBV9 to TRBJ2-3; 10 bases are a match to TRBD1. CDR1 is SGDLS and CDR2 is YYNGEE in the germline V gene. Trimming took 2 bases from V and 4 from J; bases not matched to a gene: 4. This CDR3 is built from 15 residues. The CDR3 reads CASSVRTGGSDTQYF. DNA of the CDR3: TGTGCCAGCAGCGTCAGGACAGGGGGGTCAGATACGCAGTATTTT.

The rearrangement uses TRBV5-1 and TRBJ1-6, with 8 bases aligning to TRBD1. The CDR3 sequence is 15 residues long. Germline CDR1 and CDR2: SGHRS and YFSETQ. The V segment lost 0 bases and the J segment 7 bases; nucleotides outside the gene matches: 3. The CDR3 DNA follows: TGCGCCAGCAGCTTGGTGGGACAGGTGAATTCACCCCTCCACTTT. Translating it yields CASSLVGQVNSPLHF.